One T cell receptor (beta chain) is described in this entry. Original handling: Amplification from reference gene primers served as the basis for estimated nucleated cell counts. Clones were read by immunoSEQ multiplex PCR, and TCRdb kept only the in-frame ones, dropping some. That table is the source of V, J and clone size, and D and trimming were worked out from the DNA. The repertoire holds roughly 220,000 clones, with around 84% as singletons. The data belong to a study of blood T cell repertoires in COVID-19. Study-wide context: Spain, Italy and the United States supplied samples that represented acute and convalescent COVID-19. From T cells, B-cell-depleted T cells, or PBMCs came the material, which was cDNA or gDNA.

The TCR originated in a woman aged 60-75 years who had recovered from COVID-19. The sample comprised peripheral blood.

DNA for the CDR3: TGTGCCAGCAGGGGTACAGGGGGCGCGGTGTCTTCACCCCTCCACTTT. Protein: CASRGTGGAVSSPLHF. The chain has TRBV2 and TRBJ1-6, with 9 positions matching TRBD1. The CDR3 spans 16 residues. From germline, CDR1 is SNHLY and CDR2 FYNNEI. V dropped 6 bases and J dropped 9; count of bases not matched to a gene: 12.